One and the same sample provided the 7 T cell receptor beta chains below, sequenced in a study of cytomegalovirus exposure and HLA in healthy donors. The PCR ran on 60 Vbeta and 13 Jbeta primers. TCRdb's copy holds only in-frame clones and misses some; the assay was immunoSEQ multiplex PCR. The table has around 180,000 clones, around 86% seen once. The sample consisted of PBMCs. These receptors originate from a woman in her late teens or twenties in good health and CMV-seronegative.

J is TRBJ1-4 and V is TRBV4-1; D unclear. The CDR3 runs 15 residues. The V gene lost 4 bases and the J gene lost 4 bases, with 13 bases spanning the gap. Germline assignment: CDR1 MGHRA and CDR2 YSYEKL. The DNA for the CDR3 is TGCGCCAGCAGCCTCAGGTATTGGAATAATGAAAAACTGTTTTTT. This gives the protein CASSLRYWNNEKLFF.

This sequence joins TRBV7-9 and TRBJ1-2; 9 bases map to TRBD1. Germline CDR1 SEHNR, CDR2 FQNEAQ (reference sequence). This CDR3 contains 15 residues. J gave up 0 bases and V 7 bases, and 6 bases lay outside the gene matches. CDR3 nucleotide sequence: TGTGCCAGCACCCCCCGGGACAGGGCTAACTATGGCTACACCTTC. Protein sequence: CASTPRDRANYGYTF.

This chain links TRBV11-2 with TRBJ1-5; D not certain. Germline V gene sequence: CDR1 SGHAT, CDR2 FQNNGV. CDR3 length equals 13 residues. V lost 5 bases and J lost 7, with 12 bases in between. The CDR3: CASSTNDMQPQHF. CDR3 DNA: TGTGCCAGCAGCACAAACGACATGCAGCCCCAGCATTTT.

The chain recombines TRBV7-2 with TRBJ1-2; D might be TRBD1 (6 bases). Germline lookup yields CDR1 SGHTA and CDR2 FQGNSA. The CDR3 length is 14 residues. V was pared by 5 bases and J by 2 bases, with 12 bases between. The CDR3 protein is CASSKNQGNYGYTF. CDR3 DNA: TGTGCCAGCAGCAAAAATCAGGGGAACTATGGCTACACCTTC.

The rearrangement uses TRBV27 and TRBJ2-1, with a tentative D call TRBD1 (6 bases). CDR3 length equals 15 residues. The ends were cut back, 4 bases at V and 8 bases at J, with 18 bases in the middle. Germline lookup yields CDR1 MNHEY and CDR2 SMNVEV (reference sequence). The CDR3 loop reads CASSSPYRGWDEQFF. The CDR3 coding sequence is TGTGCCAGCAGTTCCCCTTATAGGGGGTGGGATGAGCAGTTCTTC.

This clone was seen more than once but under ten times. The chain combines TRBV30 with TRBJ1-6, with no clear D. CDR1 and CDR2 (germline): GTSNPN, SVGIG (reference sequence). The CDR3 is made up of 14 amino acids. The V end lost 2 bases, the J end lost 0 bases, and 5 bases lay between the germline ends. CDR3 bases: TGTGCCTGGAGTCTCAGCTCCTATAATTCACCCCTCCACTTT. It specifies CAWSLSSYNSPLHF.

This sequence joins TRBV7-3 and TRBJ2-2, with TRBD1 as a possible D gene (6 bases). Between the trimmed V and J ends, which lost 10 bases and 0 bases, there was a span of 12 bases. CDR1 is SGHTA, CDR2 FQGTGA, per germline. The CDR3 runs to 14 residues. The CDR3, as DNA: TGTGCCACAGGGGAAGGGCCGAACACCGGGGAGCTGTTTTTT. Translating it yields CATGEGPNTGELFF.